The table lists the clone carrying this T cell receptor beta chain with many counts. Its antigen is unknown. TCRdb passed the 5' RACE reads through MiXCR, listing each CDR3 protein once. The sample lists just under 650,000 distinct CDR3 sequences, just over 7% seen once, with 1.6% in the top ten. Trimming took 4 bases from V and 4 from J, leaving 13 bases between them. Germline CDR1 and CDR2: DFQATT and SNEGSKA (reference sequence). The CDR3 loop spans 13 amino acids. This sample was taken from a study of identical twins. Study outcomes and limitations: Beta out-of-frame sequences displayed a weaker excess of sharing between twins.

All donors were healthy Caucasians. These data are also associated with another study on yellow fever vaccine responses in identical twins. That work adds: Reportedly, the response of twins' T cells to the vaccine seemed partly convergent, partly personalized.

The chain uses TRBV20-1 and TRBJ1-1, with a possible D match to TRBD1 (5 bases). Sequenced input: PBMCs. This clonotype was obtained from a woman aged 18-30 years in good health. The CDR3 is CSATLAGVTEAFF. The CDR3 nucleotides read TGCAGTGCTACGTTAGCGGGGGTCACTGAAGCTTTCTTT.